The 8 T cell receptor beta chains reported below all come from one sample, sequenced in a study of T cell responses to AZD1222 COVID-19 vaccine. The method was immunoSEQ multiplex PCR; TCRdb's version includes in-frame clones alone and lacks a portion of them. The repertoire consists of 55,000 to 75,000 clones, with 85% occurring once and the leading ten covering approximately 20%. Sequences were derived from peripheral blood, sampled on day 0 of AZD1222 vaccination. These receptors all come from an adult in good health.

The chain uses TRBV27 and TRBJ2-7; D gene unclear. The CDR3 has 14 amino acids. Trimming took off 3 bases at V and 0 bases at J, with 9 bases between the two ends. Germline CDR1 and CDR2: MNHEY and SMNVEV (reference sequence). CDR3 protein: CASSFAWSSYEQYF. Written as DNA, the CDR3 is TGTGCCAGCAGTTTCGCATGGAGCTCCTACGAGCAGTACTTC.

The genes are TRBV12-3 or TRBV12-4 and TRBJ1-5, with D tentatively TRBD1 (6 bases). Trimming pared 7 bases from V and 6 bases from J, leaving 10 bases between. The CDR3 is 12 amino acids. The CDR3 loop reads CASTPGAQPQHF. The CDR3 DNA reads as TGTGCCAGCACCCCAGGGGCTCAGCCCCAGCATTTT.

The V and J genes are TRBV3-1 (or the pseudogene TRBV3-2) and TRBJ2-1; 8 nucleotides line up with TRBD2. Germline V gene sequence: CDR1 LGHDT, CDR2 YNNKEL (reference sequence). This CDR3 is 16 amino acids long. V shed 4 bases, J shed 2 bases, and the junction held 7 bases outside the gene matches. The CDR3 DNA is TGTGCCAGCAGCCGTCTTAGCGGGGACGCCTACAATGAGCAGTTCTTC. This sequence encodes CASSRLSGDAYNEQFF.

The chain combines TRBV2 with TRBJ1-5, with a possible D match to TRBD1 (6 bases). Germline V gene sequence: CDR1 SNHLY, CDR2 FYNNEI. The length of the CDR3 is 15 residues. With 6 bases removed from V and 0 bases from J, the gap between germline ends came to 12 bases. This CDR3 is CASSGQIFSNQPQHF. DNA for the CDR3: TGTGCCAGCAGCGGACAGATTTTTAGCAATCAGCCCCAGCATTTT.

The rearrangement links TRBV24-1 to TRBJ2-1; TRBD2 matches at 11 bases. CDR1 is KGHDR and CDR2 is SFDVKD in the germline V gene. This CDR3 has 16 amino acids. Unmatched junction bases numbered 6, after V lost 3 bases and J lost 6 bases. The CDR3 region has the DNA TGTGCCACCAGTGATGATAGCGGGGGGGCCGGCAATGAGCAGTTCTTC. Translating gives CATSDDSGGAGNEQFF.

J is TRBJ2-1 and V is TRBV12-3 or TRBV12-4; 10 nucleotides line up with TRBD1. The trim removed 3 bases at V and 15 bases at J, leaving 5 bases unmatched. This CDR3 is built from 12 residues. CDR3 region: CASSLGTGESFF. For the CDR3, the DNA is TGTGCCAGCAGTTTGGGGACAGGGGAGTCGTTCTTC.

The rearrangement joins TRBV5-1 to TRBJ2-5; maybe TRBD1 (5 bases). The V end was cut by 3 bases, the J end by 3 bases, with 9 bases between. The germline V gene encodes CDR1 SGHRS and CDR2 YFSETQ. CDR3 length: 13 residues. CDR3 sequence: CASSSKGEETQYF. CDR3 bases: TGCGCCAGCAGCTCTAAAGGGGAAGAGACCCAGTACTTC.

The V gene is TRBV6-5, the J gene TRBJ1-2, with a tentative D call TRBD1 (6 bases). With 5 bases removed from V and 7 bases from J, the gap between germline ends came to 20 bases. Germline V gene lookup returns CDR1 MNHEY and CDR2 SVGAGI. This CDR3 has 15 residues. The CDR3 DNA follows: TGTGCCAGCAGTCCCCACGAGGGGGGCATTGGTGGCTACACCTTC. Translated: CASSPHEGGIGGYTF.